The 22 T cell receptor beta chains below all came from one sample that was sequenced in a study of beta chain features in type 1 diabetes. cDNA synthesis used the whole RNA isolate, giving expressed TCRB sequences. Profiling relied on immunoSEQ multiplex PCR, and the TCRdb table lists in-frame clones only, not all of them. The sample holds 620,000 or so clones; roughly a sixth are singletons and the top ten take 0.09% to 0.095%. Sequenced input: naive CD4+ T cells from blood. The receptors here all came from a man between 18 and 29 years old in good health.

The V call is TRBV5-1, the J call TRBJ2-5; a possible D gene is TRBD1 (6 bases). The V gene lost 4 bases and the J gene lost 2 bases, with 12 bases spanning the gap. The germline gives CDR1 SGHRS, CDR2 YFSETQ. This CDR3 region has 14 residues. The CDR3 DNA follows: TGCGCCAGCAGCCAAAGACAGGTTCAAGAGACCCAGTACTTC. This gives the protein CASSQRQVQETQYF.

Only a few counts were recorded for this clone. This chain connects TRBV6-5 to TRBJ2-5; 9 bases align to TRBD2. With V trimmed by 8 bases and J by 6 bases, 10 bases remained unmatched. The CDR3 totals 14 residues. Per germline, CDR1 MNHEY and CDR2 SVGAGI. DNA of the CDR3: TGTGCCAGCCGTTTCGGGACTAGCTCACAGACCCAGTACTTC. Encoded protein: CASRFGTSSQTQYF.

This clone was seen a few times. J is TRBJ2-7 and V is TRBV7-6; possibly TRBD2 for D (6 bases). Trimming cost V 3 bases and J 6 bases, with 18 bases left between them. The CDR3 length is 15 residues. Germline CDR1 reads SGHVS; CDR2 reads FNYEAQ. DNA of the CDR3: TGTGCCAGCAGCTTGGGGGGAAGTAAGGTGCGCGAGCAGTACTTC. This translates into CASSLGGSKVREQYF. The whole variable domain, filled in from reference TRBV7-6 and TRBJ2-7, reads GAGVSQSPRYKVTKRGQDVALRCDPISGHVSLYWYRQALGQGPEFLTYFNYEAQQDKSGLPNDRFSAERPEGSISTLTIQRTEQRDSAMYRCASSLGGSKVREQYFGPGTRLTVT.

The CDR3 spells CASSPRTGSYGYTF. Written as DNA, the CDR3 is TGTGCCAGCAGCCCGAGGACAGGGAGCTATGGCTACACCTTC. This chain connects TRBV5-4 to TRBJ1-2, with TRBD1 matching 8 bases. V shed 4 bases, J shed 4 bases, and the junction held 6 bases outside the gene matches. The CDR3 totals 14 residues. CDR1 is SGHNT and CDR2 is YYREEE in the germline V gene (reference sequence).

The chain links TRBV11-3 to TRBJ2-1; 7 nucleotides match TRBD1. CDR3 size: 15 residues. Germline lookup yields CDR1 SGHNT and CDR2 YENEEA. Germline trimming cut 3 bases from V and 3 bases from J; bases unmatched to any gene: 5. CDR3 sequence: CASSFDRANYNEQFF. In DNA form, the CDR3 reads TGTGCCAGCAGCTTCGACAGGGCGAACTACAATGAGCAGTTCTTC.

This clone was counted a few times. CDR3 sequence: CASSPPGGYGVNTEAFF. CDR3 nucleotides: TGTGCCAGCTCACCACCCGGGGGATACGGTGTGAACACTGAAGCTTTCTTT. This chain links TRBV18 with TRBJ1-1; perhaps TRBD1 as D (5 bases). The CDR3 consists of 17 residues. Germline V gene sequence: CDR1 KGHSH, CDR2 LQKENI. V was shortened by 0 bases and J by 0 bases, with 14 bases between the two germline ends.

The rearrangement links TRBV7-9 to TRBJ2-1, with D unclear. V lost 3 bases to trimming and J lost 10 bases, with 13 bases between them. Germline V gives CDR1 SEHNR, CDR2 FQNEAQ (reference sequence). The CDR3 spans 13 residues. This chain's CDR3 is CASSFSAEREQFF. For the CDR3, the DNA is TGTGCCAGCAGCTTTAGTGCCGAGAGAGAGCAGTTCTTC.

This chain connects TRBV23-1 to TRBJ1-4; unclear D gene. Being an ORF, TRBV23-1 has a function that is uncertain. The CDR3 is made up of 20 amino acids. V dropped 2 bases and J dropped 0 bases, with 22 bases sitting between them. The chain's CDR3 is CASSQTSWESRPPTNEKLFF. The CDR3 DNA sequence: TGCGCCAGCAGTCAAACCTCGTGGGAGAGCAGGCCCCCAACTAATGAAAAACTGTTTTTT.

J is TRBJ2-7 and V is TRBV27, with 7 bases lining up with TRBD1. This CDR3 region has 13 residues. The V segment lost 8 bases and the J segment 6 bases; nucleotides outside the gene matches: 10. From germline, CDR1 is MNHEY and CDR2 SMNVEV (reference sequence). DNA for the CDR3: TGTGCCAGCTCCCAGGGGGTGCTCCCCGAGCAGTACTTC. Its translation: CASSQGVLPEQYF.

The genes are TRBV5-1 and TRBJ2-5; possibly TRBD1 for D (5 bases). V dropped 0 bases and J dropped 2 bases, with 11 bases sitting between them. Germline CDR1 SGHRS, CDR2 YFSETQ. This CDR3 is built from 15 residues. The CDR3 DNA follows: TGCGCCAGCAGCTTGGGAGTAGGGGTGCAAGAGACCCAGTACTTC. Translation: CASSLGVGVQETQYF.

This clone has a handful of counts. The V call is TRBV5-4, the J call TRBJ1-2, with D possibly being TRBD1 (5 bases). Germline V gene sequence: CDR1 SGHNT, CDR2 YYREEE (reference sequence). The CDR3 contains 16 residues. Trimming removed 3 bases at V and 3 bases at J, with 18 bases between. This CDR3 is CASSYPGRREDYGYTF. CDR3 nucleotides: TGTGCCAGCAGCTACCCGGGACGCCGGGAGGACTATGGCTACACCTTC.

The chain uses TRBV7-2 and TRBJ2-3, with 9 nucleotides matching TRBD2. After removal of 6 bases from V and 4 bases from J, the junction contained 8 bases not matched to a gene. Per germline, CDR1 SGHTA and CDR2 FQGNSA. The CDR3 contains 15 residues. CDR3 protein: CASSPGAGGPDTQYF. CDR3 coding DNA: TGTGCCAGCAGTCCTGGGGCGGGGGGGCCAGATACGCAGTATTTT.

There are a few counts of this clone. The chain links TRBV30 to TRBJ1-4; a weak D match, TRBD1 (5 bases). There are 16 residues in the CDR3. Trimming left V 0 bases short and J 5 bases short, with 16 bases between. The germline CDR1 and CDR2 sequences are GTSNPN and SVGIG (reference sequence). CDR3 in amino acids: CAWSVWGRTPNEKLFF. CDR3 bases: TGTGCCTGGAGTGTTTGGGGGAGGACACCGAATGAAAAACTGTTTTTT.

In nucleotides, the CDR3 is TGTGCCAGCAGTAAAAACCAGGGAAGGGGCAATCAGCCCCAGCATTTT. Protein product: CASSKNQGRGNQPQHF. V and J are TRBV2 and TRBJ1-5; tentative D call: TRBD1 (5 bases). CDR3 length: 16 amino acids. Germline V gene lookup returns CDR1 SNHLY and CDR2 FYNNEI. Trimming took 5 bases from V and 2 from J, leaving 16 bases between them.

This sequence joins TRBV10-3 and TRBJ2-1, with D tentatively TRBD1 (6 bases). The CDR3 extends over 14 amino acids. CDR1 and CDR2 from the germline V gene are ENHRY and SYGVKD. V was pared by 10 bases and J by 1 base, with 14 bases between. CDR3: CATDRRGSYNEQFF. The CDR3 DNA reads TGTGCCACCGATCGCAGGGGTTCCTACAATGAGCAGTTCTTC.

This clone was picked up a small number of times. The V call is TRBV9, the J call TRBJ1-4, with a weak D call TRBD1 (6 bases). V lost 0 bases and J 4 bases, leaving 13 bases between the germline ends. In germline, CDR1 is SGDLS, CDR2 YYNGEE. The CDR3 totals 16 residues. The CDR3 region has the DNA TGTGCCAGCAGCGTAGCTCCACAGGGTTATAATGAAAAACTGTTTTTT. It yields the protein CASSVAPQGYNEKLFF.

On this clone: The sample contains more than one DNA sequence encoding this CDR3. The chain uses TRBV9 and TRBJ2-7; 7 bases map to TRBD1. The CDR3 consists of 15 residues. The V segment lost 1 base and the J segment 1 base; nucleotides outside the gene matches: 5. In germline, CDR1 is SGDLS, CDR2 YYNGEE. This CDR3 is CASSVLGDSSYEQYF. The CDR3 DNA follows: TGTGCCAGCAGCGTACTGGGGGACAGTTCCTACGAGCAGTACTTC.

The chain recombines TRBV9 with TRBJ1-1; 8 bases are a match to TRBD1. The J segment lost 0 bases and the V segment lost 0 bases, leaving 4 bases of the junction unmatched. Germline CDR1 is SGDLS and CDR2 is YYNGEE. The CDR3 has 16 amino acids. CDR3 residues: CASSVAGGRMNTEAFF. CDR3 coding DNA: TGTGCCAGCAGCGTAGCAGGGGGCAGAATGAACACTGAAGCTTTCTTT.

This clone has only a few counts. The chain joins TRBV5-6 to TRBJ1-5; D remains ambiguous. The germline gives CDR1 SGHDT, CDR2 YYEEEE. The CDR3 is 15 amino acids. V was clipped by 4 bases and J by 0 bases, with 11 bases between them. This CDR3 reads CASSRRGYSNQPQHF. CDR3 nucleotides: TGTGCCAGCAGCCGCCGAGGGTATAGCAATCAGCCCCAGCATTTT.

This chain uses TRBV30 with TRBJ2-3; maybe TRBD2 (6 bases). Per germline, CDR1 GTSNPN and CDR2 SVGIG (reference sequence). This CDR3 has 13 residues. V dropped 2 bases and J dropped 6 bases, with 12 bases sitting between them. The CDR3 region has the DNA TGTGCCTGGAGTATGGGGAGGTCGGATACGCAGTATTTT. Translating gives CAWSMGRSDTQYF.

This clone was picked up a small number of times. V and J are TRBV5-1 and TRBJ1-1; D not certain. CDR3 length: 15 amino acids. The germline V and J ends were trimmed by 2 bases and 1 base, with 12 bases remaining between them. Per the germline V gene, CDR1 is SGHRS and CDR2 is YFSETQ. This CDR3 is CASSFREMPNTEAFF. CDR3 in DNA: TGCGCCAGCAGCTTCCGTGAAATGCCGAACACTGAAGCTTTCTTT.

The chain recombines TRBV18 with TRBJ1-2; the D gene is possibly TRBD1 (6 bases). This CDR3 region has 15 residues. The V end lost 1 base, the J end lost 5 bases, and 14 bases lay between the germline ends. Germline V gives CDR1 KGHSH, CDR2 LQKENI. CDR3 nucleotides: TGTGCCAGCTCACCACTGAGCGGGGGCTCTTATGGCTACACCTTC. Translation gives CASSPLSGGSYGYTF.